The entry below describes one TCR beta chain. This entry comes from a study of blood T cells in healthy people across ages. Then a second PCR, running roughly 6 to 12 cycles, was carried out with a sample-barcoded 5' primer and a J-beta primer mix. TCRdb reprocessed the 5' RACE reads with MiXCR, giving one entry per CDR3 protein. The sample lists 700,000 to 1,000,000 distinct CDR3 sequences, about 42% occurring once. The CDR3 length is 13 residues. Trimming shortened V by 1 base and J by 11 bases, and 12 bases separated the two germline ends. Sequencing was done on a sample of blood. This clonotype was obtained from a man aged 55 to 69 in good health. The chain joins TRBV12-3 or TRBV12-4 to TRBJ1-5; no definite D call. The CDR3 here is CASSLEALGAQHF. DNA of the CDR3: TGTGCCAGCAGTTTAGAAGCCCTCGGGGCCCAGCATTTT.